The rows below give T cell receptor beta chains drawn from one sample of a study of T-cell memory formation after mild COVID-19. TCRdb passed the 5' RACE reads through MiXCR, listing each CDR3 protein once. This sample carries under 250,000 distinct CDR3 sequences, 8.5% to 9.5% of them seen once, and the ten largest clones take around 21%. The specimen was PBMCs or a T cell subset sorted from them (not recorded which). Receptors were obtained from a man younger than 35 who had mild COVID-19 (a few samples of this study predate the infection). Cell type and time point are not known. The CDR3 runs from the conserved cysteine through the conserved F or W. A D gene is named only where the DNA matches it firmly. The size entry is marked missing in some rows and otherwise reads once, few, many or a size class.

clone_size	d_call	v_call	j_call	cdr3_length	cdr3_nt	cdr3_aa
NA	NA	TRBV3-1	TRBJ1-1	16	TGTGCCAGCAGTCCTACACAGGGCTTTGTGAACACTGAAGCTTTCTTT	CASSPTQGFVNTEAFF
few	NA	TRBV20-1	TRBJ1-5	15	TGCAGTGCCCCAATATACGGGGATAGCAATCAGCCCCAGCATTTT	CSAPIYGDSNQPQHF
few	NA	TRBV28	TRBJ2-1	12	TGTGCCAGCAGTCCCCCCGGGAGAAAGCAGTTCTTC	CASSPPGRKQFF
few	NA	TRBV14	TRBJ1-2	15	TGTGCCAGCAGCCGTACCGGGGGCCCTAACTATGGCTACACCTTC	CASSRTGGPNYGYTF
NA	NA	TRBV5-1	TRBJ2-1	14	TGCGCCAGCAGCTTGGGCCCAGGAGACAATGAGCAGTTCTTC	CASSLGPGDNEQFF
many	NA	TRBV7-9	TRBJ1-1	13	TGTGCCAGCAGCTTCGGCCAGTACACTGAAGCTTTCTTT	CASSFGQYTEAFF
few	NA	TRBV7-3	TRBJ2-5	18	TGTGCCAGCAGCTTAATAGAATTGGAGGGGGCCATGGGGGAGACCCAGTACTTC	CASSLIELEGAMGETQYF
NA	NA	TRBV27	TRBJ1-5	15	TGTGCCAGCAGTTTATCGCCAGGGCCCAATCAGCCCCAGCATTTT	CASSLSPGPNQPQHF
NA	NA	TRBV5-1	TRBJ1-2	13	TGCGCCAGCAGCTTGGCGGGCAGGAGTGGCTACACCTTC	CASSLAGRSGYTF
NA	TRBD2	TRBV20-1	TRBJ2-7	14	TGCAGTGCCGTACTAGCGGGGGGTACCTACGAGCAGTACTTC	CSAVLAGGTYEQYF
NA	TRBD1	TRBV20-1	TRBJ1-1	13	TGCAGTGCCACGACAGGGAAGAACACTGAAGCTTTCTTT	CSATTGKNTEAFF
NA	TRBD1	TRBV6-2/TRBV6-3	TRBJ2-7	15	TGTGCCAGCAGTTACGGGCAGGGGGTCACCTACGAGCAGTACTTC	CASSYGQGVTYEQYF
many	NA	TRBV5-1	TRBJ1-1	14	TGCGCCAGCAGCTTGGCAGGGACGCACCTTGAAGCTTTCTTT	CASSLAGTHLEAFF
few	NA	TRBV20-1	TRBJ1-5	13	TGCAGTGCAGTGGAGGGCAACAATCAGCCCCAGCATTTT	CSAVEGNNQPQHF
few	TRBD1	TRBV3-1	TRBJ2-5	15	TGTGCCAGCAGCTCGCCCGGGACAGCAAAGAAGACCCAGTACTTC	CASSSPGTAKKTQYF
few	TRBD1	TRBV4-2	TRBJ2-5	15	TGTGCCAGCAGCTCCCGGGACAGAGTTCAAGAGACCCAGTACTTC	CASSSRDRVQETQYF
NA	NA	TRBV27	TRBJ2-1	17	TGTGCCAGCAGTTTAACTATATCGGGGGCCGCCTACAATGAGCAGTTCTTC	CASSLTISGAAYNEQFF
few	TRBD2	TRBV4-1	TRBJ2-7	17	TGCGCCAGCAGCCAAGTCCCTCTAGCGGGGTACTCCTACGAGCAGTACTTC	CASSQVPLAGYSYEQYF
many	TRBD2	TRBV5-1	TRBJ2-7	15	TGCGCCAGCAGCTTGAGTGCGGGGGGTTCCTACGAGCAGTACTTC	CASSLSAGGSYEQYF
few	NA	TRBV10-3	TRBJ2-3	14	TGTGCCATCAGTGAGCGGGGCTTCACAGATACGCAGTATTTT	CAISERGFTDTQYF
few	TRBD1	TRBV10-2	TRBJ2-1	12	TGCGCCAGCAGGACAGGGGGAGATGAGCAGTTCTTC	CASRTGGDEQFF
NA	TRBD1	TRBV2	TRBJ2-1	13	TGTGCCAGCAGTTGGGACAGGGGACGAGAGCAGTTCTTC	CASSWDRGREQFF
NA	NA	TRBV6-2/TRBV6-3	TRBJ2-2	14	TGTGCCAGCAGTCTGCAACCGAACACCGGGGAGCTGTTTTTT	CASSLQPNTGELFF
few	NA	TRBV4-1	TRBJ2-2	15	TGCGCCAGCAGCCAAGATCCGGGGCTGACCGGGGAGCTGTTTTTT	CASSQDPGLTGELFF
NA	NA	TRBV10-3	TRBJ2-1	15	TGTGCCATCAGTGGACAGGCGAAAACCTACAATGAGCAGTTCTTC	CAISGQAKTYNEQFF
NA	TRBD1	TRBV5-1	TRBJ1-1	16	TGCGCCAGCAGCCCCCCCACAGTAGGGGGCCTGCTTGAAGCTTTCTTT	CASSPPTVGGLLEAFF
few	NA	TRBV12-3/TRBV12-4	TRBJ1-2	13	TGTGCCAGCAGTTTCACGGGGGCAAATGGCTACACCTTC	CASSFTGANGYTF
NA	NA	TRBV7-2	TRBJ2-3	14	TGTGCCAGCAGCTTAAACGGGGCCCCAGATACGCAGTATTTT	CASSLNGAPDTQYF
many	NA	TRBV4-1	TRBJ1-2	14	TGCGCCAGCAGCCTCGGGACCCCACTCTCTGGCTACACCTTC	CASSLGTPLSGYTF
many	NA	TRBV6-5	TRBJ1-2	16	TGTGCCAGCAGTTACTCTTTGGCAGGGAGTTTGTATGGCTACACCTTC	CASSYSLAGSLYGYTF
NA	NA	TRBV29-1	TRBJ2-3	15	TGCAGCGTTGAAGTGGCGGGTATAAGCACAGATACGCAGTATTTT	CSVEVAGISTDTQYF
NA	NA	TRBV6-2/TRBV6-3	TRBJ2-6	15	TGTGCCAGCAGCCGAAGTTGGGCTGGGGCCAACGTCCTGACTTTC	CASSRSWAGANVLTF
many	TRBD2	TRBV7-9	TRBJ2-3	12	TGTGCCAGCAGCTGGGAGGGGTATACGCAGTATTTT	CASSWEGYTQYF
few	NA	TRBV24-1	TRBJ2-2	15	TGTGCCACCAGTGATTTGAGGCGGGACACCGGGGAGCTGTTTTTT	CATSDLRRDTGELFF
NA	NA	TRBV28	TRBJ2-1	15	TGTGCCAGCAGTTTAGACCGGGGGACTTACAATGAGCAGTTCTTC	CASSLDRGTYNEQFF
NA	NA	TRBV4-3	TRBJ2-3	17	TGCGCCAGCAGCCAAGGGGGAGGGGGCAGTATCGCAGATACGCAGTATTTT	CASSQGGGGSIADTQYF
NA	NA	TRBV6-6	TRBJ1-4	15	TGTGCCAGCAGGGGTAACAGGGCCGAGTATGAAAAACTGTTTTTT	CASRGNRAEYEKLFF
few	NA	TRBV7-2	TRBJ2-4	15	TGTGCCAGCAGCTTAAGTACCGGAAACAAAAACATTCAGTACTTC	CASSLSTGNKNIQYF
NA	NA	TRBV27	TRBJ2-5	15	TGTGCCAGCAGTTTTTTGGGGGCCGGGAAAGAGACCCAGTACTTC	CASSFLGAGKETQYF
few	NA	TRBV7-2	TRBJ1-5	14	TGTGCCAGCAGCTTTTTGGGCCCTAATCAGCCCCAGCATTTT	CASSFLGPNQPQHF
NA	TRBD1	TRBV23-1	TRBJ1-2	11	TGCGCCAAAAAGGGGGCTCAGGGCTACACCTTC	CAKKGAQGYTF
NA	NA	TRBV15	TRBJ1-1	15	TGTGCCACCAGCACCCAACAGGGTTTGAACACTGAAGCTTTCTTT	CATSTQQGLNTEAFF